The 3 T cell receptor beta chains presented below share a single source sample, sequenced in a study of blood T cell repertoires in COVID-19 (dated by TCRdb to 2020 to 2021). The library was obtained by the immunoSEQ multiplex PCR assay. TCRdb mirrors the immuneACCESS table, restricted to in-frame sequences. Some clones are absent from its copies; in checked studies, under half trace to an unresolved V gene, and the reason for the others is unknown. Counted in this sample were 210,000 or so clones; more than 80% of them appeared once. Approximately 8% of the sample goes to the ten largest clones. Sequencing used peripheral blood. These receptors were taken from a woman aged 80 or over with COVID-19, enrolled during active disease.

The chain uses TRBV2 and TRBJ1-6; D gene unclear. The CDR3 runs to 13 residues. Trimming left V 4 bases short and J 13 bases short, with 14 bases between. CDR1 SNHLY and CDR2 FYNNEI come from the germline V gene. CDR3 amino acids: CASSALEGGPLHF. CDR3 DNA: TGTGCCAGCAGTGCTTTGGAGGGTGGGCCCCTCCACTTT.

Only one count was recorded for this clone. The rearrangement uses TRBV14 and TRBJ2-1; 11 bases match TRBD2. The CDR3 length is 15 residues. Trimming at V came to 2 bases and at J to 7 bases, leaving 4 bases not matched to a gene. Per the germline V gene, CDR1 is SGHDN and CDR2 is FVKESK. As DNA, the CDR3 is TGTGCCAGCAGCCAACTAGCGGGGGGAAGGAATGAGCAGTTCTTC. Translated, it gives CASSQLAGGRNEQFF.

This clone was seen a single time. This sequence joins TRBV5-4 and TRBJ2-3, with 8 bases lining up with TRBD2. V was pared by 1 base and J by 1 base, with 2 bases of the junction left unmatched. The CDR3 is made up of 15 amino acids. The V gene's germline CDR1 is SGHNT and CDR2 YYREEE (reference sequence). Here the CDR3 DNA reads TGTGCCAGCAGCTTGATGACTAGCGGCACAGATACGCAGTATTTT. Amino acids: CASSLMTSGTDTQYF.